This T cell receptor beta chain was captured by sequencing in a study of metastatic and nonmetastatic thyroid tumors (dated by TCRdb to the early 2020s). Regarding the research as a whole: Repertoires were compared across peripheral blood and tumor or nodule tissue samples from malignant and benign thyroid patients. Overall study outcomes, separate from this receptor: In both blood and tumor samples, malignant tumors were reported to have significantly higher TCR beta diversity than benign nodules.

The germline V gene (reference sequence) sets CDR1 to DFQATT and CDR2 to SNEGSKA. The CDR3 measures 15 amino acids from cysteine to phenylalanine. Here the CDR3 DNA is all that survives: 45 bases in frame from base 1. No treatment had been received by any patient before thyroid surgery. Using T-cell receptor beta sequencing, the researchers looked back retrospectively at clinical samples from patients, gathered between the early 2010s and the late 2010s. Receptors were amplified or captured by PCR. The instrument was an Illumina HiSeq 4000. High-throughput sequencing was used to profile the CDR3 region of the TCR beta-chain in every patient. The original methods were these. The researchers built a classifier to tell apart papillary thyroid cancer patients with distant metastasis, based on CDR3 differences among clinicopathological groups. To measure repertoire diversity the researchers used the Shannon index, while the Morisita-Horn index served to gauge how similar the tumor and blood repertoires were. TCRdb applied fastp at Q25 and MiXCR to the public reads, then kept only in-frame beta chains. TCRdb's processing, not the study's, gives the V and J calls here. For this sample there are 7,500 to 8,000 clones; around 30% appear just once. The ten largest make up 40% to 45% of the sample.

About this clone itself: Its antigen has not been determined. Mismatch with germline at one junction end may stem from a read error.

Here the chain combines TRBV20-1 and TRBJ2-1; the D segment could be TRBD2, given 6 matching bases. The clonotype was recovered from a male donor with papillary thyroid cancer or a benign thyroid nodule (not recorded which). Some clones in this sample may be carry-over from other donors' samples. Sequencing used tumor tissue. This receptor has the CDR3 CSARTGTQSHNGQFF. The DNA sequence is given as TGCAGTGCTAGAACCGGGACTCAGAGCCACAATGGGCAGTTCTTC.